This T cell receptor beta chain stems from a study of control samples from healthy donors and cancer patients. Produced via immunoSEQ multiplex PCR; TCRdb's table is partial and in-frame only. The table lists about 150,000 clones, approximately 94% of them singletons, with around 6.1% in the top ten. Per the germline V gene, CDR1 is SNHLY and CDR2 is FYNNEI. Trimming took off 6 bases at V and 5 bases at J, with 13 bases between the two ends. CDR3 length equals 13 residues. The source is a middle-aged man in good health. The sample comprised blood. The chain joins TRBV2 to TRBJ1-2; D may be TRBD1 (6 bases). CDR3 region: CASRGTGTYGYTF. CDR3 nucleotide sequence: TGTGCCAGCAGGGGAACAGGGACATATGGCTACACCTTC.